Following are 28 T cell receptor beta chains from one sample sequenced in a study of blood T cell repertoires in COVID-19. Profiled with immunoSEQ multiplex PCR; TCRdb holds only in-frame clones, not every one. The table shows around 440,000 clones, with around 89% occurring only once. The material sequenced was peripheral blood. The receptors stem from a woman in her forties or fifties with COVID-19, enrolled during active disease.

The chain carries TRBV5-1 and TRBJ1-1; no clear D gene. CDR1 SGHRS and CDR2 YFSETQ come from the germline V gene. This CDR3 has 16 residues. The germline V and J ends were trimmed by 1 base and 1 base, with 14 bases remaining between them. The CDR3 sequence is CASSLMEGEGNTEAFF. CDR3 bases: TGCGCCAGCAGCTTGATGGAGGGAGAGGGGAACACTGAAGCTTTCTTT.

This sequence joins TRBV2 and TRBJ1-1, with 8 bases lining up with TRBD1. The junction had 6 bases not matched to a gene; V was cut back by 4 bases and J by 5 bases. Germline CDR1 SNHLY, CDR2 FYNNEI. There are 14 residues in the CDR3. The chain's CDR3 is CASSATGGGTEAFF. DNA of the CDR3: TGTGCCAGCAGTGCAACAGGGGGAGGAACTGAAGCTTTCTTT.

V usage is TRBV4-1 and J usage is TRBJ2-3; 8 bases agree with TRBD2. The V and J ends lost 10 bases and 2 bases, in that order; junction bases with no gene match: 8. Looked up from germline, CDR1 is MGHRA and CDR2 is YSYEKL. The CDR3 contains 14 residues. This CDR3 is CATGGGLFTDTQYF. CDR3 in DNA: TGCGCCACCGGCGGGGGGCTTTTCACAGATACGCAGTATTTT.

The chain employs TRBV30 and TRBJ1-5; 7 bases line up with TRBD1. This CDR3 is 13 amino acids long. CDR1 GTSNPN and CDR2 SVGIG come from the germline V gene (reference sequence). V dropped 5 bases and J dropped 5; count of bases not matched to a gene: 6. CDR3 sequence: CAWSGGADQPQHF. As DNA, the CDR3 is TGTGCCTGGTCAGGGGGTGCTGATCAGCCCCAGCATTTT.

This rearrangement joins TRBV5-6 to TRBJ1-2; TRBD1 is a possible D gene (6 bases). The CDR3 is 16 amino acids. V dropped 2 bases and J dropped 4 bases, with 18 bases sitting between them. Germline CDR1 is SGHDT and CDR2 is YYEEEE. DNA of the CDR3: TGTGCCAGCAGCTTCCACATGGACAGAACTCCCTATGGCTACACCTTC. Its translation: CASSFHMDRTPYGYTF. The whole variable domain, filled in from reference TRBV5-6 and TRBJ1-2, reads DAGVTQSPTHLIKTRGQQVTLRCSPKSGHDTVSWYQQALGQGPQFIFQYYEEEERQRGNFPDRFSGHQFPNYSSELNVNALLLGDSALYLCASSFHMDRTPYGYTFGSGTRLTVV.

The chain uses TRBV3-1 (or the pseudogene TRBV3-2) and TRBJ1-3, with no clear D. The CDR3 length is 17 residues. Between the trimmed V and J ends, which lost 5 bases and 0 bases, there was a span of 17 bases. Germline CDR1 LGHDT, CDR2 YNNKEL (reference sequence). CDR3 loop: CASSYGFLTVSGNTIYF. Here the CDR3 DNA reads TGTGCCAGCAGCTACGGGTTTTTGACTGTCTCTGGAAACACCATATATTTT.

This clone was recorded a few times. This chain joins TRBV28 and TRBJ1-2; no firm D call. Trimming left V 5 bases short and J 8 bases short, with 12 bases between. This CDR3 spans 12 amino acids. Germline V CDR1 and CDR2: MDHEN, SYDVKM. The chain's CDR3 is CASSTVGSGYTF. Here the CDR3 DNA reads TGTGCCAGCAGTACAGTCGGGAGCGGCTACACCTTC.

V gene TRBV20-1 combines with J gene TRBJ2-7; maybe TRBD2 (6 bases). With 3 bases removed from V and 3 bases from J, the gap between germline ends came to 12 bases. This CDR3 comprises 13 residues. CDR1 and CDR2 from the germline V gene are DFQATT and SNEGSKA (reference sequence). CDR3 sequence (DNA): TGCAGTGCTAGTCAAGGAGGGAGCTACGAGCAGTACTTC. Amino acid sequence: CSASQGGSYEQYF.

The chain couples TRBV9 to TRBJ2-2; no definite D call. The CDR3 contains 12 residues. V was clipped by 3 bases and J by 6 bases, with 6 bases between them. Per the germline V gene, CDR1 is SGDLS and CDR2 is YYNGEE. CDR3: CASSALAGELFF. The CDR3 nucleotides read TGTGCCAGCAGCGCCCTCGCCGGGGAGCTGTTTTTT.

The genes are TRBV9 and TRBJ1-1, with a tentative D call TRBD1 (5 bases). V lost 0 bases to trimming and J lost 3 bases, with 12 bases between them. CDR1 and CDR2 (germline): SGDLS, YYNGEE. The CDR3 is 15 residues long. CDR3 nucleotides: TGTGCCAGCAGCGTAGGATCTAGGGGCTACACTGAAGCTTTCTTT. Translation: CASSVGSRGYTEAFF. The entire variable domain, with the rest obtained from reference TRBV9 and TRBJ1-1, is as follows: DSGVTQTPKHLITATGQRVTLRCSPRSGDLSVYWYQQSLDQGLQFLIQYYNGEERAKGNILERFSAQQFPDLHSELNLSSLELGDSALYFCASSVGSRGYTEAFFGQGTRLTVV.

V is TRBV29-1 and J is TRBJ1-4; tentative D call: TRBD1 (5 bases). Germline loops: CDR1 SQVTM, CDR2 ANQGSEA. V was shortened by 3 bases and J by 8 bases, with 7 bases between the two germline ends. This CDR3 comprises 11 residues. The CDR3 loop reads CSVDSGEKLFF. The DNA for the CDR3 is TGCAGCGTTGATTCAGGGGAAAAACTGTTTTTT.

J is TRBJ2-1 and V is TRBV5-4; 9 bases fit TRBD1. The J segment lost 4 bases and the V segment lost 4 bases, leaving 6 bases of the junction unmatched. Germline V gene sequence: CDR1 SGHNT, CDR2 YYREEE (reference sequence). The CDR3 has 15 amino acids. CDR3: CASSQRDRAYNEQFF. In DNA, the CDR3 is TGTGCCAGCAGCCAACGGGACAGGGCTTACAATGAGCAGTTCTTC.

The chain recombines TRBV7-9 with TRBJ2-3; 7 bases are shared with TRBD1. Germline loops: CDR1 SEHNR, CDR2 FQNEAQ (reference sequence). The CDR3 consists of 15 residues. V shed 1 base and J 5 bases; nucleotides not matched to a gene: 6. DNA for the CDR3: TGTGCCAGCAGCTTAGTACAGGGGTCTTTAGATACGCAGTATTTT. Residues: CASSLVQGSLDTQYF. Full variable domain (remainder filled in from reference TRBV7-9 and TRBJ2-3): DTGVSQNPRHKITKRGQNVTFRCDPISEHNRLYWYRQTLGQGPEFLTYFQNEAQLEKSRLLSDRFSAERPKGSFSTLEIQRTEQGDSAMYLCASSLVQGSLDTQYFGPGTRLTVL.

The chain joins TRBV7-6 to TRBJ1-2, with D maybe TRBD1 (6 bases). V gave up 5 bases and J gave up 6 bases, with 13 bases separating them. This CDR3 spans 13 amino acids. Germline V gene lookup returns CDR1 SGHVS and CDR2 FNYEAQ. The CDR3 DNA reads TGTGCCAGCAGCACTACAGGGATCCATGGCTACACCTTC. Its translation is CASSTTGIHGYTF.

A remark on this clone: The same CDR3 arises from other DNA sequences in this sample as well. The chain employs TRBV6-5 and TRBJ1-3; D not certain. Trimming removed 6 bases from V and 4 bases from J, with 10 bases in between. The germline CDR1 and CDR2 sequences are MNHEY and SVGAGI. CDR3 length: 13 amino acids. CDR3 sequence: CASRRGSGNTIYF. As DNA, the CDR3 is TGTGCCAGCAGACGGGGTTCAGGAAACACCATATATTTT.

The rearrangement joins TRBV19 to TRBJ2-4; 7 positions match TRBD1. This CDR3 has 16 residues. Germline CDR1 reads LNHDA; CDR2 reads SQIVND (reference sequence). V lost 5 bases and J lost 2; bases outside the gene matches: 9. DNA for the CDR3: TGTGCCAGTAGTCGCCTTTTGACAGGGTCCAAAAACATTCAGTACTTC. Encoded protein: CASSRLLTGSKNIQYF.

This clone was observed a few times. This chain connects TRBV7-7 to TRBJ1-1; 9 bases are a match to TRBD1. The CDR3 totals 13 residues. Germline V CDR1 and CDR2: SSHAT, FNYEAQ (reference sequence). V shed 5 bases and J 7 bases; nucleotides not matched to a gene: 5. The CDR3 DNA reads as TGTGCCAGCAGCCGGGGACAGGGTGGTGAAGCTTTCTTT. Its protein product is CASSRGQGGEAFF.

The chain links TRBV9 to TRBJ1-2, with D perhaps TRBD1 (6 bases). From germline, CDR1 is SGDLS and CDR2 YYNGEE. V was pared by 0 bases and J by 3 bases, with 15 bases between. The CDR3 spans 16 residues. The CDR3 here is CASSVDTRTADYGYTF. CDR3 bases: TGTGCCAGCAGCGTAGACACTCGGACAGCTGACTATGGCTACACCTTC.

This chain connects TRBV3-1 (or the pseudogene TRBV3-2) to TRBJ2-7; no reliable D call. The CDR3 runs 11 residues. Germline V lookup: CDR1 LGHDT, CDR2 YNNKEL (reference sequence). V was cut by 5 bases and J by 6 bases, with 8 bases left in between. Written as DNA, the CDR3 is TGTGCCAGCAGCTATGGGCCCGAGCAGTACTTC. Translating it yields CASSYGPEQYF.

CDR3 residues: CASQGTDGYTF. As DNA, the CDR3 is TGTGCCAGTCAGGGGACGGATGGCTACACCTTC. The chain recombines TRBV19 with TRBJ1-2, with D perhaps TRBD1 (6 bases). From germline, CDR1 is LNHDA and CDR2 SQIVND (reference sequence). The CDR3 contains 11 residues. Trimming left V 8 bases short and J 6 bases short, with 10 bases between.

The chain is built from TRBV6-5 and TRBJ2-2, with D tentatively TRBD2 (5 bases). This CDR3 is built from 15 residues. V was clipped by 10 bases and J by 0 bases, with 15 bases between them. The V gene's germline CDR1 is MNHEY and CDR2 SVGAGI. The CDR3 sequence: CATKRGNANTGELFF. Written as DNA, the CDR3 is TGTGCCACCAAGAGAGGGAACGCGAACACCGGGGAGCTGTTTTTT.

J is TRBJ2-3 and V is TRBV4-1, with 13 bases matching TRBD2. The CDR3 length is 15 residues. The ends lost 6 bases at V and 6 bases at J; junction bases unmatched: 6. Germline CDR1 reads MGHRA; CDR2 reads YSYEKL. Here the CDR3 DNA reads TGCGCCAGCAGTCCGGGACTAGCGGGATCTGATACGCAGTATTTT. Its translation is CASSPGLAGSDTQYF.

The chain carries TRBV30 and TRBJ1-1; D is possibly TRBD1 (5 bases). The CDR3 is 13 amino acids. The V gene lost 1 base and the J gene lost 3 bases, with 9 bases spanning the gap. The germline CDR1 and CDR2 sequences are GTSNPN and SVGIG (reference sequence). DNA of the CDR3: TGTGCCTGGAGTGGACAGCAATACACTGAAGCTTTCTTT. Encoded protein: CAWSGQQYTEAFF.

This chain joins TRBV6-2 or TRBV6-3 and TRBJ1-1; D gene ambiguous. V was trimmed by 2 bases and J by 5 bases, leaving 9 bases between them. The CDR3 sequence is 13 residues long. Germline-derived CDR1 and CDR2 are MNHEY and SVGEGT. The CDR3 here is CASSYAGETEAFF. DNA of the CDR3: TGTGCCAGCAGTTACGCTGGGGAGACTGAAGCTTTCTTT.

CDR3 in DNA: TGCGCCAGCAGCCAGGGGGTGGACAGGGAAGGAAGAGGCTACACCTTC. Residues: CASSQGVDREGRGYTF. J is TRBJ1-2 and V is TRBV4-1, with 8 bases fitting TRBD1. The J segment lost 8 bases and the V segment lost 3 bases, leaving 14 bases of the junction unmatched. Germline V lookup: CDR1 MGHRA, CDR2 YSYEKL. The CDR3 runs to 16 residues.

The V call is TRBV19, the J call TRBJ1-2; TRBD1 aligns across 7 bases. This CDR3 has 14 residues. Germline lookup yields CDR1 LNHDA and CDR2 SQIVND (reference sequence). The J segment lost 8 bases and the V segment lost 4 bases, leaving 10 bases of the junction unmatched. The CDR3 region is CASSTRPQGNGYTF. CDR3 nucleotide sequence: TGTGCCAGTAGTACCCGACCACAGGGGAACGGCTACACCTTC.

The chain joins TRBV3-1 (or the pseudogene TRBV3-2) to TRBJ2-3; 11 bases agree with TRBD2. The germline V gene encodes CDR1 LGHDT and CDR2 YNNKEL (reference sequence). This CDR3 has 15 amino acids. V lost 4 bases to trimming and J lost 10 bases; unmatched junction nucleotides: 10. The CDR3 DNA is TGTGCCAGCAGCCGGGAAGGGACTAGCGGCTCGTCGCAGTATTTT. Amino acid sequence: CASSREGTSGSSQYF.

The J gene is TRBJ2-7, the V gene TRBV5-4; TRBD1 aligns across 11 bases. After removal of 4 bases from V and 6 bases from J, the junction contained 3 bases not matched to a gene. CDR1 is SGHNT, CDR2 YYREEE, per germline (reference sequence). The CDR3 extends over 13 amino acids. The CDR3 sequence is CASSRDRGSEQYF. The DNA for the CDR3 is TGTGCCAGCAGCCGGGACAGGGGGAGCGAGCAGTACTTC.